This TCR beta chain was captured in a study of T cell repertoires in cytomegalovirus infection. On the study more broadly: Both CMV infection and a matching HLA type were indicated by public TCR beta signatures. Regarding the study as a whole: Totalled public TCR beta family frequency picked out people who carried CMV plus the relevant HLA.

TCRdb used MiXCR to reprocess the reads, holding one entry per CDR3 protein. The sample contains 250,000 to 400,000 distinct CDR3 sequences, 20% to 25% of which appear only once. Turning to this clonotype: Its antigen is undetermined.

Germline-derived CDR1 and CDR2 are SGHDT and YYEEEE. The ends were cut back, 0 bases at V and 8 bases at J, with 12 bases in the middle. The CDR3 sequence is 15 residues long. Sequencing was performed on cultured PBMCs, taken from culture after CMV antigen stimulation. This chain joins TRBV5-6 and TRBJ1-6; D remains ambiguous. This receptor was identified in a human donor in good health (CMV status not recorded). Some clones in this sample may be carry-over from other donors' samples. CDR3 in amino acids: CASSLDPQADSPLHF. The CDR3 region has the DNA TGTGCCAGCAGCTTGGATCCGCAGGCCGATTCACCCCTCCACTTT.